The 22 T cell receptor beta chains below come from one sample, sequenced in a study of vaccination and CD4 T cells after COVID-19 (dated by TCRdb to 2022 to 2024). Antigen specificity for these receptors is unknown. The library was obtained by PCR. The sample was run on an Illumina iSeq 100. DNA from cultured CD4+ T cells underwent TCR sequencing with the Oncomine TCR Beta short-read assay at the Johns Hopkins FTIC core. Starting from the raw public reads, TCRdb applied fastp trimming at Q25, assembled clones with MiXCR and retained in-frame beta chains. Identical CDR3 proteins give one entry, which carries the most common genes and DNA. For this sample the table gives approximately 8,800 distinct CDR3 sequences, of which less than 70% were detected only once. The ten largest clones capture roughly 26% of the sample. The treatment or condition tag for this specimen amounts to: roughly 11-day PBMC culture with coronavirus spike peptide pools or control peptides (ViraFEST assay).

Sequenced: CD4+ T cells from blood, cultured in vitro. Receptors were obtained from a human donor who had recovered from COVID-19.

The J gene is TRBJ2-7, the V gene TRBV19; 13 nucleotides match TRBD2. Losses at the gene ends were 6 bases for V and 7 bases for J; bases not matched to a gene: 3. The CDR3 totals 13 residues. Germline V lookup: CDR1 LNHDA, CDR2 SQIVND (reference sequence). The CDR3 loop is CASRLAGGQEQYF. Here the CDR3 DNA reads TGTGCCAGTAGACTAGCGGGAGGGCAGGAGCAGTACTTC.

The gene calls are TRBV6-1 and TRBJ2-5, with a possible D match to TRBD1 (6 bases). There are 14 residues in the CDR3. Germline V gives CDR1 MNHNS, CDR2 SASEGT. V lost 8 bases and J 2 bases, leaving 15 bases between the germline ends. The CDR3 nucleotides read TGTGCCAGCGGAAGGGACACTGTACAAGAGACCCAGTACTTC. It encodes CASGRDTVQETQYF.

To note about this clonotype: A junction end diverges from the germline sequence, so it may reflect a read error. The gene calls are TRBV20-1 and TRBJ2-7; D gene uncertain. Per the germline V gene, CDR1 is DFQATT and CDR2 is SNEGSKA (reference sequence). The CDR3 runs to 12 residues. CDR3 in amino acids: CSAREGLHEQYF. In DNA form, the CDR3 reads TGCAGTGCGAGAGAAGGGCTCCACGAGCAGTACTTC.

The chain carries TRBV28 and TRBJ1-2, with D possibly being TRBD1 (6 bases). V lost 6 bases, J lost 8 bases, and 22 bases lay in between. The CDR3 runs to 15 residues. Per germline, CDR1 MDHEN and CDR2 SYDVKM. Here the CDR3 DNA reads TGTGCCAGCAGCCAAGGGGTGAAACAGGGTCGGGGCTACACCTTC. Protein product: CASSQGVKQGRGYTF.

This clonotype appeared a few times. J is TRBJ1-2 and V is TRBV24-1; D call uncertain. This CDR3 region has 13 residues. V lost 3 bases, J lost 2 bases, and 6 bases lay in between. Germline V gene lookup returns CDR1 KGHDR and CDR2 SFDVKD. CDR3 residues: CATSDALNYGYTF. DNA of the CDR3: TGTGCCACCAGTGATGCCCTCAACTATGGCTACACCTTC.

The V call is TRBV28, the J call TRBJ2-7; 7 nucleotides match TRBD2. CDR3 length: 14 residues. With V trimmed by 10 bases and J by 1 base, 10 bases remained unmatched. From germline, CDR1 is MDHEN and CDR2 SYDVKM. The CDR3 region is CATISGTSSYEQYF. In nucleotides, the CDR3 is TGTGCCACCATAAGCGGGACTTCGTCCTACGAGCAGTACTTC.

This clonotype has a handful of counts. This chain uses TRBV7-9 with TRBJ2-5, with unresolved D. This CDR3 is 12 amino acids long. Trimming shortened V by 0 bases and J by 7 bases, and 6 bases separated the two germline ends. CDR1 SEHNR and CDR2 FQNEAQ come from the germline V gene (reference sequence). DNA for the CDR3: TGTGCCAGCAGCTTAGCGACGGGGACCCAGTACTTC. Residues: CASSLATGTQYF.

Only a few counts were recorded for this clonotype. V and J are TRBV7-9 and TRBJ1-5, with D unresolved. CDR3 length: 12 residues. The ends were cut back, 6 bases at V and 7 bases at J, with 10 bases in the middle. Germline V gene data show CDR1 as SEHNR and CDR2 as FQNEAQ (reference sequence). CDR3 sequence (DNA): TGTGCCAGCAGTACCCAAGGCCAGCCCCAGCATTTT. This encodes CASSTQGQPQHF.

This chain connects TRBV7-2 to TRBJ2-5; D gene uncertain. Per the germline V gene, CDR1 is SGHTA and CDR2 is FQGNSA. The CDR3 loop spans 13 amino acids. The CDR3 DNA reads as TGTGCGTCCCAGATGTTGACGGGAGAGACCCAGTACTTC. Its translation: CASQMLTGETQYF.

The J gene is TRBJ1-1, the V gene TRBV20-1; D possibly corresponds to TRBD1 (5 bases). Germline V CDR1 and CDR2: DFQATT, SNEGSKA (reference sequence). The CDR3 is made up of 13 amino acids. V dropped 1 base and J dropped 6 bases, with 12 bases sitting between them. The CDR3 bases are TGCAGTGCTAGAGTGGGCAGGGTCGCTGAAGCTTTCTTT. It codes for CSARVGRVAEAFF.

The CDR3 DNA reads TGTGCCAGCAGCTTAGGGACAGGGGTGTATTCACCCCTCCACTTT. Protein: CASSLGTGVYSPLHF. The rearrangement links TRBV7-2 to TRBJ1-6; 9 bases are shared with TRBD1. The germline gives CDR1 SGHTA, CDR2 FQGNSA. The CDR3 contains 15 residues. The J segment lost 8 bases and the V segment lost 1 base, leaving 3 bases of the junction unmatched.

V is TRBV6-4 and J is TRBJ1-1, with D unclear. Germline CDR1 MRHNA, CDR2 SNTAGT. The V end lost 4 bases, the J end lost 1 base, and 7 bases lay between the germline ends. There are 13 residues in the CDR3. The CDR3 DNA reads TGTGCCAGCAGTGCCGCGTGGAACACTGAAGCTTTCTTT. This gives the protein CASSAAWNTEAFF.

The table lists this clonotype with a few counts. One end of the junction fails to match germline, which may point to a read error. The chain employs TRBV7-9 and TRBJ1-2; D not resolved. Germline CDR1 is SEHNR and CDR2 is FQNEAQ (reference sequence). This CDR3 contains 11 residues. The CDR3 sequence is CASSSLSDGDF. CDR3 coding DNA: TGTGCCAGCAGCTCCCTCTCTGACGGGGACTTC.

The V gene is TRBV6-5, the J gene TRBJ2-5; D not certain. V gave up 4 bases and J gave up 7 bases, with 16 bases separating them. The CDR3 has 14 residues. Germline loops: CDR1 MNHEY, CDR2 SVGAGI. The chain's CDR3 is CASSSPVEVGTQYF. CDR3 sequence (DNA): TGTGCCAGCAGTTCCCCGGTAGAGGTGGGGACCCAGTACTTC.

The table lists this clonotype with a few counts. V is TRBV28 and J is TRBJ1-2, with 7 bases lining up with TRBD1. Germline V lookup: CDR1 MDHEN, CDR2 SYDVKM. CDR3 length: 14 residues. With V trimmed by 4 bases and J by 1 base, 3 bases remained unmatched. CDR3 nucleotides: TGTGCCAGCAGTTCAACAGGGGATAACTATGGCTACACCTTC. Translated: CASSSTGDNYGYTF.

The chain has TRBV6-1 and TRBJ1-1; possible D gene TRBD1, 6 bases. The CDR3 covers 12 residues. Germline-derived CDR1 and CDR2 are MNHNS and SASEGT. Trimming pared 7 bases from V and 8 bases from J, leaving 14 bases between. In DNA, the CDR3 is TGTGCCAGCACCCTTCCGCAGGGGGAAGCTTTCTTT. The encoded protein is CASTLPQGEAFF.

This clonotype is medium-sized (0.01 to 0.1%). The J gene is TRBJ2-5, the V gene TRBV6-2 or TRBV6-3; the D is unclear. Trimming removed 5 bases at V and 5 bases at J, with 6 bases between. Looked up from germline, CDR1 is MNHEY and CDR2 is SVGEGT. The CDR3 runs 11 residues. Here the CDR3 reads CASSLHETQYF. CDR3 nucleotides: TGTGCCAGCAGTCTTCACGAGACCCAGTACTTC.

CDR3 loop: CASSSPGLAQETQYF. The CDR3 bases are TGTGCCAGCAGCTCCCCGGGACTAGCCCAAGAGACCCAGTACTTC. The chain carries TRBV7-2 and TRBJ2-5; 9 bases are a match to TRBD2. The CDR3 loop spans 15 amino acids. Germline values: CDR1 SGHTA, CDR2 FQGNSA. The V segment lost 4 bases and the J segment 1 base; nucleotides outside the gene matches: 4.

This chain connects TRBV7-2 to TRBJ1-5, with 8 bases aligning to TRBD1. With 6 bases clipped from V and 4 bases from J, the junction kept 8 bases outside the gene matches. CDR1 is SGHTA and CDR2 is FQGNSA in the germline V gene. This CDR3 has 15 amino acids. This chain's CDR3 is CASRGGTGVNQPQHF. DNA for the CDR3: TGTGCCAGCAGGGGGGGGACAGGAGTGAATCAGCCCCAGCATTTT.

The V and J genes are TRBV7-9 and TRBJ1-2; D is perhaps TRBD1 (6 bases). Per the germline V gene, CDR1 is SEHNR and CDR2 is FQNEAQ (reference sequence). The V gene lost 1 base and the J gene lost 7 bases, with 19 bases spanning the gap. The CDR3 is 16 amino acids. The CDR3 nucleotides are TGTGCCAGCAGCTTAGTCGTAATGCGGGGGGCTCGTGGCTACACCTTC. This codes for CASSLVVMRGARGYTF. Supplemented by reference TRBV7-9 and TRBJ1-2, the full variable domain reads DTGVSQNPRHKITKRGQNVTFRCDPISEHNRLYWYRQTLGQGPEFLTYFQNEAQLEKSRLLSDRFSAERPKGSFSTLEIQRTEQGDSAMYLCASSLVVMRGARGYTFGSGTRLTVV.

This clonotype was seen only once. J is TRBJ2-7 and V is TRBV15; 10 nucleotides align to TRBD1. The CDR3 extends over 15 amino acids. Germline CDR1 and CDR2: LNHNV and YYDKDF (reference sequence). Trimming removed 1 base from V and 6 bases from J; junction bases left unmatched: 6. CDR3 nucleotides: TGTGCCACCAGCAGAGTCGGACAGGGGGGAGGCGAGCAGTACTTC. Protein sequence: CATSRVGQGGGEQYF.

V usage is TRBV24-1 and J usage is TRBJ1-2; 10 positions match TRBD1. Germline values: CDR1 KGHDR, CDR2 SFDVKD. V lost 5 bases to trimming and J lost 2 bases; unmatched junction nucleotides: 4. This CDR3 comprises 15 residues. This CDR3 reads CATSGQGALNYGYTF. The CDR3 nucleotides read TGTGCCACCAGTGGACAGGGGGCGTTGAACTATGGCTACACCTTC.